The TCR beta chain described here comes from a study of blood T cell repertoires in COVID-19 (dated by TCRdb to 2020 to 2022). For context, the study as a whole: Samples covering the acute and convalescent phases of COVID-19 were provided by collaborators in the United States, Italy and Spain. The prospective study material was composed of cDNA or gDNA derived from T cells, B-cell-depleted T cells, or PBMCs. The dataset comprised deeply sampled blood TCRbeta repertoires from subjects exposed to, actively infected with, or recovered from COVID-19. A freely available public database, intended as a resource for researchers studying the immune response to SARS-CoV-2, is where the repertoires were released. The samples were drawn from two sources: the first 160 participants of the ongoing ImmuneRACE study, and 1,254 subjects contributed by 6 global collaborators. The sample metadata nearly always contained a de-identified subject ID, COVID-19 status, age in years and sex. Where HLA class I and class II types were available, the types were taken from metadata supplied by the sample provider, not from assay-based typing.

General conclusions and limits of the study: How much clinical and demographic metadata was included differed by source and by participant, and the metadata was provided uncurated.

Compared with germline, V lacks 6 bases and J lacks 7 bases; bases without a gene match: 12. The germline V gene (reference sequence) supplies CDR1 MNHEY and CDR2 SMNVEV. Counted from cysteine to phenylalanine, this CDR3 has 16 amino acids. The retained sequence is limited to the CDR3, 48 bases, with the frame set at the first base. As for this clone: The specificity of this receptor is unknown. No base quality values were provided; no much bigger clone lies one nucleotide off.

TCRbeta CDR3 regions were amplified from genomic DNA using the immunoSEQ Assay, a bias-controlled multiplex PCR. As for the authors' bioinformatics: Nucleated cell counts per sample were estimated from amplification of reference gene primers within the assay. Sequence reads were collapsed and filtered to measure the absolute abundance of every unique TCRbeta CDR3 rearrangement. For each sample, productive Simpson clonality was calculated as the square root of Simpson's diversity index over productive rearrangements. The table comes from immuneACCESS by way of TCRdb, which keeps in-frame sequences with V and J called. Part of the clones is missing from these tables; in studies checked, under half for an unresolved V gene and the rest for unknown reasons. That table is the source of V, J and clone size, and D and trimming were worked out from the DNA. In all, the sample holds 55,000 or so clones, and about 90% of those were seen once. The ten largest clones represent roughly 6.4% of the sample.

The collaborating institutions used their own protocols to collect whole blood in K2EDTA tubes. Collaborator samples were shipped for TCRbeta analysis as frozen whole blood, isolated PBMCs, or DNA extracted from either sample type. The receptor was isolated from a man aged 55 to 69 with active or convalescent COVID-19. The chain uses TRBV27 and TRBJ1-6, with 7 junctional bases fitting TRBD1. The sample comprised peripheral blood. The CDR3 is CASSPLRGQMNSPLHF. The DNA is as follows: TGTGCCAGCAGCCCTTTGCGGGGACAGATGAATTCACCCCTCCACTTT.